This TCR beta chain was sequenced in a study of cytomegalovirus exposure and HLA in healthy donors. Study-wide points: Roughly uniform sequencing depth across donors was assumed, possibly incorrectly. Among the sequence variants, a highly shared cluster was likely an artifact of sequencing.

Germline CDR1 and CDR2: SGHVS and FQNEAQ. V lost 1 base, J lost 5 bases, and 11 bases lay in between. The CDR3 has 14 residues. As for this clone: The antigen is not known.

The PCR employed 60 Vbeta primers together with 13 Jbeta primers. Assay used: immunoSEQ multiplex PCR; TCRdb lists only in-frame clones, some missing. The sample lists approximately 59,000 clones, 62% occurring once. The specimen was PBMCs. The chain is built from TRBV7-8 and TRBJ1-1; tentative D call: TRBD1 (6 bases). The source is a man under 40 in good health and CMV-seronegative. The CDR3 protein is CASSLVQGNTEAFF. The CDR3, as DNA: TGTGCCAGCAGCTTAGTGCAGGGGAATACTGAAGCTTTCTTT.